These 9 T cell receptor beta chains were all obtained from the same sample, sequenced in a study of blood T cell repertoires in COVID-19. Using immunoSEQ multiplex PCR, the repertoire was profiled, and TCRdb retains in-frame clones only, with some absent. The sample contains around 71,000 clones, around 83% of which appear only once. The sequenced material came from peripheral blood. These receptors were obtained from a man in his sixties or seventies with acute or convalescent COVID-19.

The V call is TRBV30, the J call TRBJ2-3; possibly TRBD2 for D (9 bases). This CDR3 contains 19 residues. The ends were cut back, 8 bases at V and 5 bases at J, with 35 bases in the middle. Germline V lookup: CDR1 GTSNPN, CDR2 SVGIG (reference sequence). The CDR3 loop is CAGGPGRGQLAGEIDTQYF. Written as DNA, the CDR3 is TGTGCCGGGGGGCCGGGCAGGGGGCAGTTAGCGGGAGAAATAGATACGCAGTATTTT.

This clone was seen just once. The chain links TRBV15 to TRBJ1-2, with D possibly TRBD1 on 6 matching bases. Germline CDR1 reads LNHNV; CDR2 reads YYDKDF (reference sequence). The ends were cut back, 0 bases at V and 8 bases at J, with 10 bases in the middle. This CDR3 is 13 amino acids long. This chain's CDR3 is CATSRDVRGGYTF. CDR3 in DNA: TGTGCCACCAGCAGAGATGTCAGGGGAGGCTACACCTTC.

This clone was picked up a small number of times. V usage is TRBV6-2 or TRBV6-3 and J usage is TRBJ2-5, with 8 nucleotides matching TRBD2. The CDR3 is made up of 16 amino acids. V trimming: 2 bases; J trimming: 0 bases; junction bases outside the gene matches: 5. CDR1 MNHEY and CDR2 SVGEGT come from the germline V gene. CDR3 region: CASSYAGGEYQETQYF. CDR3 nucleotide sequence: TGTGCCAGCAGTTACGCGGGGGGAGAGTACCAAGAGACCCAGTACTTC.

The chain has TRBV19 and TRBJ2-3; 12 bases line up with TRBD2. With V trimmed by 4 bases and J by 4 bases, 3 bases remained unmatched. The CDR3 is 15 residues long. Germline values: CDR1 LNHDA, CDR2 SQIVND (reference sequence). The CDR3 protein is CASSRTSGNPDTQYF. The DNA for the CDR3 is TGTGCCAGTAGTAGGACTAGCGGGAACCCAGATACGCAGTATTTT.

This chain connects TRBV5-1 to TRBJ1-5; no clear D gene. V lost 0 bases and J 1 base, leaving 8 bases between the germline ends. This CDR3 is built from 15 residues. Germline CDR1 is SGHRS and CDR2 is YFSETQ. CDR3 residues: CASSLDGMSNQPQHF. CDR3 DNA sequence: TGCGCCAGCAGCTTGGACGGGATGAGCAATCAGCCCCAGCATTTT.

The chain uses TRBV6-6 and TRBJ1-5, with TRBD1 matching 9 bases. The J segment lost 0 bases and the V segment lost 5 bases, leaving 14 bases of the junction unmatched. Germline CDR1 and CDR2: MNHNY and SVGAGI (reference sequence). The CDR3 has 19 residues. The CDR3 DNA follows: TGTGCCAGCAGTCGCAACAGGGGGCGACTTTTCAATAGCAATCAGCCCCAGCATTTT. Translated, it gives CASSRNRGRLFNSNQPQHF.

The chain employs TRBV19 and TRBJ1-1, with a possible D match to TRBD1 (5 bases). The CDR3 is made up of 13 amino acids. The V end lost 8 bases, the J end lost 1 base, and 11 bases lay between the germline ends. Germline V gene sequence: CDR1 LNHDA, CDR2 SQIVND (reference sequence). The CDR3 region is CASGADRNTEAFF. CDR3 nucleotides: TGTGCCAGTGGGGCCGACAGGAACACTGAAGCTTTCTTT. The full variable domain, in which reference TRBV19 and TRBJ1-1 provide the parts outside the CDR3, is DGGITQSPKYLFRKEGQNVTLSCEQNLNHDAMYWYRQDPGQGLRLIYYSQIVNDFQKGDIAEGYSVSREKKESFPLTVTSAQKNPTAFYLCASGADRNTEAFFGQGTRLTVV.

Concerning this clone itself: A junction end diverges from the germline sequence, so it may reflect a read error. The chain uses TRBV7-3 and TRBJ1-2, with 8 bases fitting TRBD1. In germline, CDR1 is SGHTA, CDR2 FQGTGA. The CDR3 extends over 16 amino acids. CDR3 bases: TGTGCCAGCAGCCTAACACCGGGGACAGGCCCCGGGGGCTACACCTTC. This gives the protein CASSLTPGTGPGGYTF.

The chain employs TRBV4-2 and TRBJ2-1; possible D gene TRBD2, 6 bases. The CDR3 extends over 16 amino acids. Germline CDR1 is LGHNA and CDR2 is YNFKEQ. Trimming cost V 0 bases and J 0 bases, with 9 bases left between them. The CDR3 protein is CASSQDWDSSYNEQFF. The CDR3 DNA reads as TGTGCCAGCAGCCAAGATTGGGACTCCTCCTACAATGAGCAGTTCTTC.